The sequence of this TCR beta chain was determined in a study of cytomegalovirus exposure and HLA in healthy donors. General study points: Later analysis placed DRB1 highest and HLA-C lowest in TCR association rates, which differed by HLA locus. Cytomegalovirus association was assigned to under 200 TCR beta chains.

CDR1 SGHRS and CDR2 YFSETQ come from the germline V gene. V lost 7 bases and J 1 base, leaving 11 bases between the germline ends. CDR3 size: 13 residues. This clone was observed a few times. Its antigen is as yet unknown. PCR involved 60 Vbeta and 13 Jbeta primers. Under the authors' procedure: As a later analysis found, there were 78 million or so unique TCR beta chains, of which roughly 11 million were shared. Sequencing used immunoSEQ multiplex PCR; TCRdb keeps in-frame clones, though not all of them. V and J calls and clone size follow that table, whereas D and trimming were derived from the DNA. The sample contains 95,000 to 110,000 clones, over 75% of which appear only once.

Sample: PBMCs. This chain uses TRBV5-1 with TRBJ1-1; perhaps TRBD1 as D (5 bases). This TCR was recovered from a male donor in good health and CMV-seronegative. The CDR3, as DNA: TGCGCCAGCCCGAAGGGGAAGAACACTGAAGCTTTCTTT. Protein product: CASPKGKNTEAFF.